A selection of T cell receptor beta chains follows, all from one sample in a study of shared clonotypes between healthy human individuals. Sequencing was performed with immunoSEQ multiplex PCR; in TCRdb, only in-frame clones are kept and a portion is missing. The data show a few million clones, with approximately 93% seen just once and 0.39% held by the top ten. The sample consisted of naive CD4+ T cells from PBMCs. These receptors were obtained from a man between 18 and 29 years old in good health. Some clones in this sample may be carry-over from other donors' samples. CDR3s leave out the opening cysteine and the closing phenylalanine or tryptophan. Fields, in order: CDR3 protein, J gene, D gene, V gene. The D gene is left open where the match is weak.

ASRYGQLSYT,TRBJ1-2,NA,TRBV12-2
ASSSGQRHGELF,TRBJ2-2,NA,TRBV28
ASSGRSQVYDEQF,TRBJ2-1,NA,TRBV4-1
ASSPRGVTYEQY,TRBJ2-7,NA,TRBV9
ASSMGNEQF,TRBJ2-1,NA,TRBV18
ASSQGQSIYYGYT,TRBJ1-2,NA,TRBV14
ASSQTGLQETQY,TRBJ2-5,NA,TRBV28
ASSAVDIGELF,TRBJ2-2,NA,TRBV2
ASSPRSTGELF,TRBJ2-2,NA,TRBV11-3
ASSLGRSGANVLT,TRBJ2-6,NA,TRBV5-1
ASSLHISNIEAF,TRBJ1-1,NA,TRBV11-2
ASSPPEYADNT,TRBJ1-2,NA,TRBV7-9
ASSRWTGTGNTIY,TRBJ1-3,TRBD1,TRBV5-8
ASSLGLAELAKNIQY,TRBJ2-4,TRBD2,TRBV28
ASSPLLGRQGGSETQY,TRBJ2-5,NA,TRBV11-2
ASSSGLAGPYEQY,TRBJ2-7,TRBD2,TRBV5-1
ASSGQGINEQY,TRBJ2-7,TRBD1,TRBV5-1
AWGQGSHEQY,NA,TRBD1,TRBV30
ASRYEQRTEAF,TRBJ1-1,NA,TRBV19
ASSLTQGAGAYEQY,TRBJ2-7,NA,TRBV7-9
ASSTPHRRADEQY,TRBJ2-7,NA,TRBV28
ASSSRGGSGYGYT,TRBJ1-2,NA,TRBV19
AISELTFEKLF,TRBJ1-4,NA,TRBV10-3
ASSPLETGPYEQY,TRBJ2-7,NA,TRBV18
ASSLGLAGVTETQY,TRBJ2-5,TRBD2,TRBV18
ASSLILAGKETQY,TRBJ2-5,TRBD2,TRBV7-9
ASSFGREWDEKLF,TRBJ1-4,NA,TRBV5-1
ASSFSQGNTEAF,TRBJ1-1,NA,TRBV5-1
ASSYRSSGNYEQY,TRBJ2-7,TRBD2,TRBV6-5
ASSFTEYNEQF,TRBJ2-1,NA,TRBV5-8
ASSSTGGVNTEAF,TRBJ1-1,TRBD1,TRBV7-9
AWTKGRGGNEKLF,TRBJ1-4,NA,TRBV30
ASSPSRLGGNYGYT,TRBJ1-2,NA,TRBV13
ATAFGGSADTQY,TRBJ2-3,TRBD2,TRBV15
ASSENVQPNEKLF,TRBJ1-4,NA,TRBV6-1
ASSSPLGTGGKGTGELF,TRBJ2-2,TRBD1,TRBV28
ASSYSTGETQY,TRBJ2-5,NA,TRBV6-5
ASSLVRDQPQH,TRBJ1-5,NA,TRBV7-8
ASSLVGVQETQY,TRBJ2-5,NA,TRBV7-8
ASTGTNYGYT,TRBJ1-2,NA,TRBV6-1
ASSLRASGANVLT,TRBJ2-6,NA,TRBV7-3
ASSSVGGQVYNEQF,TRBJ2-1,NA,TRBV28
ASSFDRGKETQY,TRBJ2-5,TRBD1,TRBV2
ASSSAGLRGQETQY,TRBJ2-5,TRBD2,TRBV28
ASSLAGGNQPQH,TRBJ1-5,NA,TRBV11-2
ASRSTIGYT,TRBJ1-2,NA,TRBV28
ASSSTSGISYEQY,TRBJ2-7,TRBD2,TRBV14
ASSYQGQGPNYGYT,TRBJ1-2,TRBD1,TRBV6-5
ASSLSGGSDTQY,TRBJ2-3,NA,TRBV28
ASSRYVAKNIQY,TRBJ2-4,NA,TRBV7-3
ASSPLGGPYEQY,TRBJ2-7,NA,TRBV27
SASIPRQQY,TRBJ2-7,NA,TRBV20-1
ASSLAGTDTQY,TRBJ2-3,TRBD2,TRBV5-4
ASSYSSTEAF,TRBJ1-1,NA,TRBV6-5